The rows below give T cell receptor beta chains drawn from one sample of a study of blood T cell repertoires in COVID-19. Clones were read by immunoSEQ multiplex PCR, and TCRdb kept only the in-frame ones, dropping some. The data hold roughly 380,000 clones, with about 90% observed a single time. Sequencing was carried out using PBMCs or T cells enriched from blood (not recorded which). All receptors come from a woman aged 25 to 39 who had been exposed to COVID-19. Each CDR3 is given with its conserved first and last residue. A D gene is named only where the DNA matches it firmly. Rows may omit the clone size; those that give it use once, few, many or a size class.

>TRBV27|NA|TRBJ2-7|NA
CASSWGVPAYEQYF
TGTGCCAGCAGTTGGGGGGTCCCAGCCTACGAGCAGTACTTC
>TRBV10-2|NA|TRBJ2-1|NA
CASSELGRGEQFF
TGCGCCAGCAGTGAGTTGGGGCGGGGTGAGCAGTTCTTC
>TRBV7-9|few|TRBJ2-2|NA
CASSRETGELFF
TGTGCCAGCAGCCGGGAAACCGGGGAGCTGTTTTTT
>TRBV11-2|NA|TRBJ2-7|NA
CASSLAPDSETYEQYF
TGTGCCAGCAGCTTAGCCCCGGACTCCGAGACCTACGAGCAGTACTTC
>TRBV5-1|NA|TRBJ1-5|NA
CASSGEGQGIEGLMGQPQHF
TGCGCCAGCAGCGGGGAGGGCCAGGGAATAGAGGGCTTAATGGGTCAGCCCCAGCATTTT
>TRBV10-2|NA|TRBJ1-4|NA
CASRPQGGDNEKLFF
TGCGCCAGCAGACCCCAGGGAGGAGATAATGAAAAACTGTTTTTT
>TRBV10-1|NA|TRBJ2-5|NA
CASSDRVGETQYF
TGCGCCAGCAGTGACAGGGTGGGAGAGACCCAGTACTTC
>TRBV27|once|TRBJ2-7|NA
CASSLSPSAYEQYF
TGTGCCAGCAGTTTATCCCCTAGCGCCTACGAGCAGTACTTC
>TRBV5-1|NA|TRBJ2-3|TRBD2
CASSLAGLADTDTQYF
TGCGCCAGCAGCTTGGCCGGACTAGCGGATACAGATACGCAGTATTTT
>TRBV7-9|NA|TRBJ2-3|TRBD2
CASSRASGATDTQYF
TGTGCCAGCAGCAGGGCTAGCGGTGCCACAGATACGCAGTATTTT
>TRBV5-1|NA|TRBJ2-3|TRBD1
CASSLTGAWSDTQYF
TGCGCCAGCAGCTTGACAGGGGCTTGGTCGGATACGCAGTATTTT
>TRBV30|NA|TRBJ1-5|NA
CAWREDANQPQHF
TGTGCCTGGAGGGAGGACGCAAATCAGCCCCAGCATTTT
>TRBV19|NA|TRBJ1-3|NA
CASSQDNRSGNTIYF
TGTGCCAGTAGTCAGGACAATCGCTCTGGAAACACCATATATTTT
>TRBV19|NA|TRBJ1-1|NA
CASSIVGENTEAFF
TGTGCCAGTAGTATAGTCGGAGAAAACACTGAAGCTTTCTTT